The source of this T cell receptor (beta chain) is a study of blood T cell repertoires in COVID-19. Libraries were prepared by immunoSEQ multiplex PCR; TCRdb keeps only in-frame clonotypes and omits some of them. The data show just over 300,000 clones, 89% seen once. This receptor was obtained from a woman aged 30 to 39 with COVID-19, enrolled during active disease. The material sequenced was peripheral blood.

The CDR3 sequence is CASSIHLTGRAGELFF. CDR3 coding DNA: TGTGCCAGCAGCATCCACCTGACAGGGCGGGCCGGGGAGCTGTTTTTT. The rearrangement links TRBV7-9 to TRBJ2-2; 7 bases map to TRBD1. In germline, CDR1 is SEHNR, CDR2 FQNEAQ (reference sequence). The CDR3 consists of 16 residues. The ends lost 5 bases at V and 6 bases at J; junction bases unmatched: 12.